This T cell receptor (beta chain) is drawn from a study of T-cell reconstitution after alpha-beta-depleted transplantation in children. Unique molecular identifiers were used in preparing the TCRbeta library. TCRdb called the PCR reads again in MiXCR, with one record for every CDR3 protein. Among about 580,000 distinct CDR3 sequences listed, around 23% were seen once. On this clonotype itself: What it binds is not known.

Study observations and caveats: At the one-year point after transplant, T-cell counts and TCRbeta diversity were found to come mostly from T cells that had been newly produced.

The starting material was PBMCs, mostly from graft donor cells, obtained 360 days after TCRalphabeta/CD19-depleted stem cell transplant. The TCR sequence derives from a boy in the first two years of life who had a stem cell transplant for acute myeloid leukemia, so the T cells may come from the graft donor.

The CDR3 region has the DNA TGTGCCAGCAGATTGACGGGACTCCGGGAGGATACGCAGTATTTT. This translates into CASRLTGLREDTQYF. This chain links TRBV7-9 with TRBJ2-3; perhaps TRBD2 as D (6 bases). The CDR3 spans 15 residues. V was trimmed by 6 bases and J by 6 bases, leaving 19 bases between them. CDR1 SEHNR and CDR2 FQNEAQ come from the germline V gene (reference sequence).